This T cell receptor beta chain was sequenced in a study of T cell changes during pregnancy in multiple sclerosis. Sequencing used immunoSEQ multiplex PCR; TCRdb keeps in-frame clones, though not all of them. Of 85,000 to 100,000 clones in the sample, 80% to 95% were seen once. Sample: peripheral blood, taken in the first trimester of pregnancy. This receptor was obtained from a female donor with multiple sclerosis, enrolled in a pregnancy study.

The CDR3 DNA is TGTGCCAGCAGTGAAAGTAGCGGGAGTTACGAGCAGTACTTC. Translated, it gives CASSESSGSYEQYF. V is TRBV25-1 and J is TRBJ2-7; TRBD2 agrees at 9 bases. Germline-derived CDR1 and CDR2 are MGHDK and SYGVNS. The ends lost 2 bases at V and 4 bases at J; junction bases unmatched: 3. This CDR3 region has 14 residues.